This T cell receptor beta chain emerged from a study of T-cell memory formation after mild COVID-19. As for the study in general: Clusters were largely donor specific.

This clonotype was seen more than once but under ten times. The antigen is not known. TCRdb reanalysed the 5' RACE reads using MiXCR and keeps one entry per CDR3 protein. Among about 210,000 distinct CDR3 sequences listed, around 27% were seen once. Study conclusions and caveats: The main location of contracting CD4+ clones was CM and EM, and that of contracting CD8+ clones was EMRA. From day 15 to 85, contracting clones were balanced between CD4 and CD8, whereas later expanders leaned toward CD4+.

Trimming pared 7 bases from V and 2 bases from J, leaving 17 bases between. The CDR3 contains 15 residues. The V and J genes are TRBV12-3 or TRBV12-4 and TRBJ2-5; D is perhaps TRBD1 (5 bases). The specimen was PBMCs or a T cell subset sorted from them (not recorded which). This clonotype was obtained from an adult woman who had mild COVID-19 (a few samples of this study predate the infection). Cell type and time point are not known. The CDR3 sequence: CASTQGRADQETQYF. CDR3 in DNA: TGTGCCAGCACCCAGGGTCGAGCAGATCAAGAGACCCAGTACTTC.